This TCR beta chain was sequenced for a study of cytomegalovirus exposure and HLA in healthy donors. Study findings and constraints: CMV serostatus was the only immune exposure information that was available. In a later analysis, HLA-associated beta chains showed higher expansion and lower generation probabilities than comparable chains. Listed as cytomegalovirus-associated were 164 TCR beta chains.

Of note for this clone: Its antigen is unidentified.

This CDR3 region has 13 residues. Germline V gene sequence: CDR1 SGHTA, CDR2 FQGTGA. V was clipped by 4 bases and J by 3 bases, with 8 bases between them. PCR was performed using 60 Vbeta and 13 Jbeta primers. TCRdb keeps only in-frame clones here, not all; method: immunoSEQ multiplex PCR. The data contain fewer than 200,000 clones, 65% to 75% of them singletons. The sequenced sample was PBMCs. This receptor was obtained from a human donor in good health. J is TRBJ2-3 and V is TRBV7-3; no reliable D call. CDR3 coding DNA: TGTGCCAGCAGCTCGCTAGAAACAGATACGCAGTATTTT. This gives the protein CASSSLETDTQYF.